This TCR beta chain was recorded in a study of shared clonotypes between healthy human individuals. Whole-study findings and limits: The study sampled only blood, and tissue repertoires likely differ. The four-donor shared clonotypes exceeded non-shared clonotypes in generation probability, with non-shared ones scoring lower.

CD45RA-negative memory and CD45RA+ naive subsets were split from the CD4+ cells. Libraries were prepared by immunoSEQ multiplex PCR; TCRdb keeps only in-frame clonotypes and omits some of them. Altogether over 2 million clones are present, 90% to 95% being singletons, with the ten largest covering 0.1% to 0.15%. With regard to this clone: Its target is unknown.

The specimen was naive CD4+ T cells sorted from blood. The sample's subset: CD45RA+ positively selected. This TCR was sampled from a man between 18 and 35 years old in good health.

CDR3 in amino acids: CASSLMGSGYTF. DNA of the CDR3: TGTGCCAGCAGCTTAATGGGGAGTGGCTACACCTTC. The V call is TRBV7-9, the J call TRBJ1-2, with D uncertain. Trimming removed 2 bases from V and 7 bases from J, with 8 bases in between. Germline CDR1 reads SEHNR; CDR2 reads FQNEAQ (reference sequence). The CDR3 length is 12 residues.